A single sample is the source of the 23 T cell receptor beta chains below, sequenced in a study of blood T cell repertoires in COVID-19. Using immunoSEQ multiplex PCR, the repertoire was profiled, and TCRdb retains in-frame clones only, with some absent. The sample contains roughly 180,000 clones, about four fifths of which appear only once. Input material: PBMCs or T cells enriched from blood (not recorded which). These receptors all come from a man in his forties or fifties who had recovered from COVID-19.

This clone came up once. The chain couples TRBV3-1 (or the pseudogene TRBV3-2) to TRBJ2-3, with 8 bases matching TRBD1. The CDR3 has 16 amino acids. Germline V lookup: CDR1 LGHDT, CDR2 YNNKEL (reference sequence). The trim removed 1 base at V and 7 bases at J, leaving 10 bases unmatched. CDR3 protein: CASSQAGSRGQYTQYF. CDR3 bases: TGTGCCAGCAGCCAAGCGGGGAGCAGGGGGCAATATACGCAGTATTTT.

This clone was seen a few times. This chain joins TRBV5-6 and TRBJ1-5; D is unclear. Germline CDR1 is SGHDT and CDR2 is YYEEEE. The CDR3 sequence is 16 residues long. The V and J ends lost 0 bases and 0 bases respectively, with 10 bases between them. In DNA form, the CDR3 reads TGTGCCAGCAGCTTGGGAGGGCCATTTAGCAATCAGCCCCAGCATTTT. Translated: CASSLGGPFSNQPQHF.

The V gene is TRBV9, the J gene TRBJ2-5; possibly TRBD2 for D (5 bases). The CDR3 runs 13 residues. Per the germline V gene, CDR1 is SGDLS and CDR2 is YYNGEE. The V end lost 3 bases, the J end lost 2 bases, and 8 bases lay between the germline ends. The CDR3 loop is CASSASGQETQYF. The CDR3 DNA follows: TGTGCCAGCAGCGCGAGCGGTCAAGAGACCCAGTACTTC. Complete variable domain (other parts from reference TRBV9 and TRBJ2-5): DSGVTQTPKHLITATGQRVTLRCSPRSGDLSVYWYQQSLDQGLQFLIQYYNGEERAKGNILERFSAQQFPDLHSELNLSSLELGDSALYFCASSASGQETQYFGPGTRLLVL.

The chain carries TRBV7-3 and TRBJ2-1, with TRBD1 as a possible D gene (5 bases). Per the germline V gene, CDR1 is SGHTA and CDR2 is FQGTGA. This CDR3 spans 16 amino acids. V lost 2 bases, J lost 7 bases, and 18 bases lay in between. The CDR3 spells CASSLRGADAPNEQFF. CDR3 nucleotides: TGTGCCAGCAGCTTACGTGGGGCCGACGCCCCTAATGAGCAGTTCTTC.

This clone was seen just once. The chain has TRBV19 and TRBJ2-5, with 7 positions matching TRBD2. V was clipped by 8 bases and J by 5 bases; unmatched bases: 8. This CDR3 region has 13 residues. CDR1 is LNHDA, CDR2 SQIVND, per germline (reference sequence). In DNA form, the CDR3 reads TGTGCCAGTGCTAGCGGAGGGAGGGAGACCCAGTACTTC. Amino acids: CASASGGRETQYF.

The chain joins TRBV7-2 to TRBJ1-4; no firm D call. CDR3 length: 13 amino acids. CDR1 and CDR2 from the germline V gene are SGHTA and FQGNSA. The V gene lost 3 bases and the J gene lost 8 bases, with 10 bases spanning the gap. The CDR3 DNA is TGTGCCAGCAGCTTCGGCGGACTCGAAAAACTGTTTTTT. Protein: CASSFGGLEKLFF.

This chain uses TRBV5-6 with TRBJ1-1; TRBD1 matches 7 bases. CDR1 and CDR2 from the germline V gene are SGHDT and YYEEEE. V dropped 0 bases and J dropped 0; count of bases not matched to a gene: 5. The CDR3 is made up of 16 amino acids. The CDR3 region is CASSLVTGKMNTEAFF. The CDR3 DNA is TGTGCCAGCAGCTTGGTGACAGGGAAGATGAACACTGAAGCTTTCTTT.

In this sample, this clone turned up once. The CDR3 coding sequence is TGTGCCAGCAGCCAACCTAGCGGGAGGCCAGATACGCAGTATTTT. This sequence encodes CASSQPSGRPDTQYF. The V call is TRBV3-1 (or the pseudogene TRBV3-2), the J call TRBJ2-3; 11 bases map to TRBD2. The germline CDR1 and CDR2 sequences are LGHDT and YNNKEL (reference sequence). The CDR3 is made up of 15 amino acids. Germline trimming cut 2 bases from V and 4 bases from J; bases unmatched to any gene: 2.

Regarding this clone: The sample holds other DNA sequences that translate to the same CDR3. The chain combines TRBV9 with TRBJ2-7, with a tentative D call TRBD2 (5 bases). Between the trimmed V and J ends, which lost 0 bases and 1 base, there was a span of 8 bases. Germline values: CDR1 SGDLS, CDR2 YYNGEE. The CDR3 loop spans 14 amino acids. The DNA of the CDR3 is TGTGCCAGCAGCGTAGGAGGGTCTTCCTACGAGCAGTACTTC. It specifies CASSVGGSSYEQYF.

Note on this clone: A junction boundary mismatches the germline segment, possibly from a read error. The chain carries TRBV19 and TRBJ2-5; a possible D gene is TRBD1 (6 bases). The CDR3 is 16 amino acids. Germline loops: CDR1 LNHDA, CDR2 SQIVND (reference sequence). The CDR3 loop reads CASSKAPGQGEETQYF. The CDR3 coding sequence is TGTGCCAGCAGTAAGGCTCCGGGACAAGGAGAAGAGACCCAGTACTTC.

The chain joins TRBV7-9 to TRBJ2-1, with 7 bases identical to TRBD2. Trimming at V came to 8 bases and at J to 1 base, leaving 14 bases not matched to a gene. This CDR3 contains 17 residues. Germline V gene sequence: CDR1 SEHNR, CDR2 FQNEAQ (reference sequence). The CDR3 loop is CASPRDPGGLSYNEQFF. The CDR3 DNA sequence: TGTGCCAGCCCCCGGGATCCGGGAGGCCTGTCCTACAATGAGCAGTTCTTC. Supplemented by reference TRBV7-9 and TRBJ2-1, the full variable domain reads DTGVSQNPRHKITKRGQNVTFRCDPISEHNRLYWYRQTLGQGPEFLTYFQNEAQLEKSRLLSDRFSAERPKGSFSTLEIQRTEQGDSAMYLCASPRDPGGLSYNEQFFGPGTRLTVL.

This clone was seen only a few times. The CDR3 here is CASSLEHRGHTEAFF. Written as DNA, the CDR3 is TGCGCCAGCAGCTTGGAGCACAGGGGACACACTGAAGCTTTCTTT. The chain couples TRBV5-1 to TRBJ1-1; 7 nucleotides align to TRBD1. The length of the CDR3 is 15 residues. Germline CDR1 is SGHRS and CDR2 is YFSETQ. Trimming removed 0 bases from V and 3 bases from J; junction bases left unmatched: 5.

This sequence joins TRBV19 and TRBJ2-7; the match to TRBD2 covers 7 bases. This CDR3 region has 18 residues. CDR1 and CDR2 (germline): LNHDA, SQIVND (reference sequence). With 2 bases clipped from V and 1 base from J, the junction kept 14 bases outside the gene matches. CDR3 in DNA: TGTGCCAGTAGTATAAGCAATATCGGGAGGCCCAAATCCTACGAGCAGTACGTC. The encoded protein is CASSISNIGRPKSYEQYV.

V usage is TRBV11-2 and J usage is TRBJ2-7, with D possibly matching TRBD2 (5 bases). With 0 bases removed from V and 6 bases from J, the gap between germline ends came to 9 bases. Germline values: CDR1 SGHAT, CDR2 FQNNGV. The CDR3 is 13 amino acids. The CDR3, as DNA: TGTGCCAGCAGCTTAGACTCCCGGGGCGAGCAGTACTTC. It translates to CASSLDSRGEQYF.

This clone was seen just once. The gene calls are TRBV18 and TRBJ2-1; 7 bases map to TRBD2. This CDR3 comprises 17 residues. Trimming at V came to 2 bases and at J to 2 bases, leaving 9 bases not matched to a gene. The V gene's germline CDR1 is KGHSH and CDR2 LQKENI. CDR3 amino acids: CASSPLAREGAYNEQFF. In DNA, the CDR3 is TGTGCCAGCTCACCATTGGCGAGGGAGGGCGCCTACAATGAGCAGTTCTTC.

This chain links TRBV12-5 with TRBJ2-1, with TRBD2 matching over 9 bases. Germline CDR1 reads LGHNT; CDR2 reads FRNRAP. With 0 bases clipped from V and 3 bases from J, the junction kept 3 bases outside the gene matches. The length of the CDR3 is 16 residues. This CDR3 is CASGLVSGSGYNEQFF. In nucleotides, the CDR3 is TGTGCTAGTGGTTTGGTTAGCGGGAGTGGCTACAATGAGCAGTTCTTC. Based on the CDR3 plus reference TRBV12-5 and TRBJ2-1, the full variable domain is DARVTQTPRHKVTEMGQEVTMRCQPILGHNTVFWYRQTMMQGLELLAYFRNRAPLDDSGMPKDRFSAEMPDATLATLKIQPSEPRDSAVYFCASGLVSGSGYNEQFFGPGTRLTVL.

J is TRBJ2-1 and V is TRBV27; 7 bases align to TRBD2. This CDR3 has 15 residues. The germline CDR1 and CDR2 sequences are MNHEY and SMNVEV (reference sequence). Trimming removed 2 bases from V and 2 bases from J; junction bases left unmatched: 3. The chain's CDR3 is CASSLISGTYNEQFF. CDR3 in DNA: TGTGCCAGCAGTTTAATAAGCGGGACCTACAATGAGCAGTTCTTC.

The gene calls are TRBV6-1 and TRBJ1-1; TRBD1 matches at 9 bases. The CDR3 totals 14 residues. Per the germline V gene, CDR1 is MNHNS and CDR2 is SASEGT. V dropped 2 bases and J dropped 11; count of bases not matched to a gene: 9. CDR3 nucleotide sequence: TGTGCCAGCAGTGAAATACCGGGACAGGGAACGGCTTTCTTT. Amino acids: CASSEIPGQGTAFF.

The chain is built from TRBV11-1 and TRBJ2-3; 8 nucleotides line up with TRBD1. In germline, CDR1 is SGHAT, CDR2 FQDESV (reference sequence). The V gene end was trimmed by 5 bases and the J gene end by 4 bases; junction bases not matched to a gene: 5. There are 14 residues in the CDR3. The CDR3, as DNA: TGTGCCAGCAGCCGAGGACAGGGCCCAGATACGCAGTATTTT. Translation gives CASSRGQGPDTQYF.

The chain combines TRBV27 with TRBJ1-1, with 9 bases fitting TRBD1. The length of the CDR3 is 16 residues. Germline trimming cut 2 bases from V and 10 bases from J; bases unmatched to any gene: 14. Germline loops: CDR1 MNHEY, CDR2 SMNVEV (reference sequence). The CDR3 coding sequence is TGTGCCAGCAGTTTAAGTCCCGGGACAGGGTTCGGAGTAGCTTTCTTT. As protein: CASSLSPGTGFGVAFF.

The rearrangement links TRBV11-2 to TRBJ2-7; TRBD1 aligns across 7 bases. Germline V gene sequence: CDR1 SGHAT, CDR2 FQNNGV. Trimming removed 5 bases from V and 7 bases from J; junction bases left unmatched: 17. The CDR3 extends over 16 amino acids. The CDR3 protein is CASSPGGQRTPWEQYV. The DNA of the CDR3 is TGTGCCAGCAGCCCAGGGGGACAACGAACCCCTTGGGAGCAGTACGTC.

V and J are TRBV7-8 and TRBJ1-2; maybe TRBD1 (5 bases). V was cut by 2 bases and J by 3 bases, with 13 bases left in between. This CDR3 spans 15 amino acids. CDR1 is SGHVS and CDR2 is FQNEAQ in the germline V gene. The CDR3 sequence: CASSLFRGSDYGYTF. The CDR3 DNA reads as TGTGCCAGCAGCTTATTCCGGGGGTCGGACTATGGCTACACCTTC.

The J gene is TRBJ1-2, the V gene TRBV6-5; perhaps TRBD1 as D (5 bases). With 0 bases removed from V and 3 bases from J, the gap between germline ends came to 14 bases. CDR1 is MNHEY, CDR2 SVGAGI, per germline. The CDR3 extends over 16 amino acids. CDR3 in amino acids: CASSYSGGGGHYGYTF. The CDR3 nucleotides are TGTGCCAGCAGTTACTCGGGGGGTGGCGGGCACTATGGCTACACCTTC.